The following is a T cell receptor (beta chain) sequence with its context. Per the original methods: From reference gene primer amplification, estimates of nucleated cell counts were derived. Only in-frame clones appear in the TCRdb table, and some are missing; sequencing was by immunoSEQ multiplex PCR. From that table come the V and J calls and clone size; the DNA was used to work out D and trimming. The data show some 220,000 clones, 75% to 90% seen once. The V gene's germline CDR1 is SGHKS and CDR2 YYEKEE (reference sequence). V was cut by 5 bases and J by 3 bases, with 15 bases left in between. This CDR3 is 15 amino acids long. The data belong to a study of blood T cell repertoires in COVID-19. Study context: Whether acute or convalescent, the COVID-19 samples came from the United States, Italy and Spain. T cells, B-cell-depleted T cells, or PBMCs supplied cDNA or gDNA.

Researchers sorted participants into cohorts using their self-reported clinical history. Sequenced sample: PBMCs or T cells enriched from blood (not recorded which). The gene calls are TRBV5-5 and TRBJ1-3; no definite D call. The receptor's source is a woman under 30 in a cohort exposed to, infected with or recovered from COVID-19 (not recorded which). CDR3 region: CASSLDGGLGNTIYF. The CDR3 DNA sequence: TGTGCCAGCAGTCTCGACGGAGGACTTGGAAACACCATATATTTT.